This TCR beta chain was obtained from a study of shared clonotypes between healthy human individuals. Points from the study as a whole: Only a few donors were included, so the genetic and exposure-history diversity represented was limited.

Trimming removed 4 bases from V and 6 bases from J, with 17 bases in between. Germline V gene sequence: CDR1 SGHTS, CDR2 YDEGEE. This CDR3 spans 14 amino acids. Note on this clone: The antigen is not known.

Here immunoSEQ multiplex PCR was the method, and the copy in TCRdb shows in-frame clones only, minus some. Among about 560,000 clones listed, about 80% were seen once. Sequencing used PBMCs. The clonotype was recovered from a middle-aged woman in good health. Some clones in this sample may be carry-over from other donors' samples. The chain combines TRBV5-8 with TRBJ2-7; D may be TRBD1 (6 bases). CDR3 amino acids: CASSKGFTRGEQYF. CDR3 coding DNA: TGTGCCAGCAGCAAAGGGTTCACCAGGGGCGAGCAGTACTTC.